Listed below are T cell receptor beta chains from one sample, sequenced in a study of shared clonotypes between healthy human individuals. Method: immunoSEQ multiplex PCR; TCRdb's copy keeps in-frame clones and lacks some. Of 2 million to 2.5 million clones in the sample, more than 85% were seen once. The sequenced sample was naive CD8+ T cells from PBMCs. The receptors were gathered from a young man in good health. Some clones in this sample may be carry-over from other donors' samples. Each CDR3 is given with its conserved first and last residue. A D gene is named only where the DNA matches it firmly.

>TRBV1|TRBJ2-1|NA
CTSSQDSVHYNEQFF
TGCACCAGCAGCCAAGATTCGGTACACTACAATGAGCAGTTCTTC
>TRBV11-2|TRBJ1-2|NA
CASSTRPGEDYGYTF
TGTGCCAGCAGCACCCGTCCAGGGGAGGATTATGGCTACACCTTC
>TRBV7-9|TRBJ1-1|NA
CASRMEGDTEAFF
TGTGCCAGCAGAATGGAAGGGGACACTGAAGCTTTCTTT
>TRBV27|TRBJ2-7|TRBD2
CASSLSQRELSYEQYF
TGTGCCAGCAGTTTATCTCAGCGGGAGTTATCCTACGAGCAGTACTTC
>TRBV10-3|TRBJ2-2|TRBD1
CAIRMDRGRNTGELFF
TGTGCCATCAGGATGGACAGGGGTCGTAACACCGGGGAGCTGTTTTTT
>TRBV7-9|TRBJ2-7|NA
CASSLRSLGEDKYEQYF
TGTGCCAGCAGCTTAAGATCCCTGGGAGAGGACAAGTACGAGCAGTACTTC
>TRBV28|TRBJ2-3|NA
CASRDRDQAYF
TGTGCCAGCAGGGACCGGGACCAGGCGTATTTT
>TRBV2|TRBJ2-1|NA
CASSASSTIYNEQFF
TGTGCCAGCAGTGCTAGCTCCACTATCTACAATGAGCAGTTCTTC
>TRBV7-9|TRBJ2-2|NA
CASSSSLGGLNTGELFF
TGTGCCAGCAGCTCGTCCCTTGGGGGATTGAACACCGGGGAGCTGTTTTTT
>TRBV19|TRBJ2-4|TRBD1
CASSSDRGFNIQYF
TGTGCCAGTAGTTCGGACAGGGGATTTAACATTCAGTACTTC
>TRBV29-1|TRBJ2-2|NA
CSVGLAGPGGGELFF
TGCAGCGTTGGACTGGCGGGACCTGGGGGCGGGGAGCTGTTTTTT
>TRBV29-1|TRBJ2-2|TRBD1
CSALGQGNTGELFF
TGCAGCGCCCTGGGACAGGGGAACACCGGGGAGCTGTTTTTT
>TRBV7-9|TRBJ2-5|NA
CASSKTSRTRQGTQYF
TGTGCCAGCAGCAAAACGTCCAGGACACGTCAGGGGACCCAGTACTTC
>TRBV5-5|TRBJ1-5|TRBD1
CASSLYGTGVNQPQHF
TGTGCCAGCAGCTTGTACGGGACAGGGGTTAATCAGCCCCAGCATTTT
>TRBV7-9|TRBJ1-2|NA
CASSPHGMERAAGYTF
TGTGCCAGCAGCCCACACGGCATGGAACGGGCGGCTGGCTACACCTTC
>TRBV5-6|TRBJ1-2|TRBD1
CASSTTGASTYTF
TGTGCCAGCAGTACCACAGGGGCTAGTACCTACACCTTC
>TRBV7-9|TRBJ1-1|NA
CADSVNTEAFF
TGTGCCGATTCGGTGAACACTGAAGCTTTCTTT
>TRBV27|TRBJ2-7|NA
CASSLSGRGYEQYF
TGTGCCAGCAGTTTATCGGGCAGGGGTTACGAGCAGTACTTC
>TRBV7-9|TRBJ2-1|NA
CASSDRDSSYNEQFF
TGTGCCAGCAGCGACCGGGACTCCTCCTACAATGAGCAGTTCTTC
>TRBV27|TRBJ1-1|NA
CASSLRAPLEDTEAFF
TGTGCCAGCAGTTTAAGGGCCCCCCTGGAAGACACTGAAGCTTTCTTT
>TRBV7-2|TRBJ1-5|NA
CASSNREGRDHQPQHF
TGTGCCAGCAGCAATAGGGAGGGGCGGGACCATCAGCCCCAGCATTTT
>TRBV6-5|TRBJ2-1|NA
CASSSFRAVLYNEQFF
TGTGCCAGCAGTTCCTTTCGGGCGGTCCTTTACAATGAGCAGTTCTTC